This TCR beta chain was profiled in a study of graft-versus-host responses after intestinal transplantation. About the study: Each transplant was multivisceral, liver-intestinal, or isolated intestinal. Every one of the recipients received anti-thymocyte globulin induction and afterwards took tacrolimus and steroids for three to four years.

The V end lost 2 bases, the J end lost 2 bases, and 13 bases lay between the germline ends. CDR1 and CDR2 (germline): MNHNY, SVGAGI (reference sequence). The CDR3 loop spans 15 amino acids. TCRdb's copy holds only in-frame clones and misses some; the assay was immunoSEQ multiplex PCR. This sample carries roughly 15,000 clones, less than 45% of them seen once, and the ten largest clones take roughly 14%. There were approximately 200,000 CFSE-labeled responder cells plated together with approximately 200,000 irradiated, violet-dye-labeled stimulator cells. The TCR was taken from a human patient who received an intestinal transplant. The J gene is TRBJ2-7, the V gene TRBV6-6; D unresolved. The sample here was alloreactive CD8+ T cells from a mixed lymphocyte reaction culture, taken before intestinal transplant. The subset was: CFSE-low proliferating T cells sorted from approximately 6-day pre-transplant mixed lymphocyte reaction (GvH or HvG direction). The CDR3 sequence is CASSYVVAFPYEQYF. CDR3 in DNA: TGTGCCAGCAGTTACGTGGTAGCCTTTCCCTACGAGCAGTACTTC.